This TCR beta chain was captured by sequencing in a study of T cells after yellow fever vaccination. Study-level information: Low-cell-number fractions were prepared with SMART-Seq v4 Ultra Low Input. General observations from the study: Within FACS-sorted repertoires, abundant clonotypes contaminating from the bulk population could be present. A large majority of primary-vaccination clones showed up again after the booster (96% CD4, about 87% CD8).

The CDR3 is made up of 14 amino acids. J was trimmed by 4 bases and V by 5 bases; bases with no gene match: 6. Germline assignment: CDR1 SGHRS and CDR2 YFSETQ. This clonotype was seen many times. What it recognizes is unknown. From the 5' RACE reads, TCRdb called clonotypes with MiXCR, one entry per CDR3 protein. The repertoire holds some 260,000 distinct CDR3 sequences, with roughly 5.2% as singletons. The source of this sequence is a man between 18 and 29 years old who received the YFV17D yellow fever vaccine. The source was CD4+ T cells sorted from PBMCs, collected on the day of the yellow fever booster vaccination. The chain has TRBV5-1 and TRBJ2-5; 9 bases map to TRBD1. Here the CDR3 reads CASSLSQGAETQYF. In DNA form, the CDR3 reads TGCGCCAGCAGTCTTTCACAGGGGGCAGAGACCCAGTACTTC.